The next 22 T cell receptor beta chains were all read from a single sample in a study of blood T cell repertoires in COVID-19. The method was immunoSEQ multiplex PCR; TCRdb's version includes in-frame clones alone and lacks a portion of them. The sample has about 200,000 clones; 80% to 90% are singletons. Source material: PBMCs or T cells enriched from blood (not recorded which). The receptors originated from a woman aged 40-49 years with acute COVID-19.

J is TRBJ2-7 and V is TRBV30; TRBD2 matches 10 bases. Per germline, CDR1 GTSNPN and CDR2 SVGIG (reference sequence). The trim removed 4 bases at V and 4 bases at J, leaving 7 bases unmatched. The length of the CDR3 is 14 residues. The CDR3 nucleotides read TGTGCCTGGATCCCAGCGGGAGGGCCGTACGAGCAGTACTTC. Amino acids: CAWIPAGGPYEQYF.

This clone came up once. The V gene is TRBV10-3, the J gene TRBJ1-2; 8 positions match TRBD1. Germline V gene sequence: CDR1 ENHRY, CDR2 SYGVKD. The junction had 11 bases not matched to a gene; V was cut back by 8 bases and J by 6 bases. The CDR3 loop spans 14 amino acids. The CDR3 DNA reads TGTGCCATCTCAGTAGGGCAGGGGGCTGATGGCTACACCTTC. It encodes CAISVGQGADGYTF.

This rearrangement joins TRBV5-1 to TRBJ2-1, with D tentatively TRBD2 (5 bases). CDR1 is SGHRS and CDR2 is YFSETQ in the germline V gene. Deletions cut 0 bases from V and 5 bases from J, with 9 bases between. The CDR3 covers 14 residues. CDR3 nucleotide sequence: TGCGCCAGCAGCTTGGGGCTAGCTAACAATGAGCAGTTCTTC. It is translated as CASSLGLANNEQFF.

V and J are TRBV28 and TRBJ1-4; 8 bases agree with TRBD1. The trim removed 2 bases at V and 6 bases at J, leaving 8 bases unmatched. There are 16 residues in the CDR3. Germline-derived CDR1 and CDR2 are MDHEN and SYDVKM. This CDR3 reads CASSLRAGGADEKLFF. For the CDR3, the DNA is TGTGCCAGCAGTTTAAGGGCAGGGGGCGCAGATGAAAAACTGTTTTTT.

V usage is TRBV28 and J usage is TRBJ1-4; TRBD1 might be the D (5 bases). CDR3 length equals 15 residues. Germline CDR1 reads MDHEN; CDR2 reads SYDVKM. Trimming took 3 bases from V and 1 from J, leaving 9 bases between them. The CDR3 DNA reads TGTGCCAGCAGTTTGGGGGGGAGAACTAATGAAAAACTGTTTTTT. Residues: CASSLGGRTNEKLFF.

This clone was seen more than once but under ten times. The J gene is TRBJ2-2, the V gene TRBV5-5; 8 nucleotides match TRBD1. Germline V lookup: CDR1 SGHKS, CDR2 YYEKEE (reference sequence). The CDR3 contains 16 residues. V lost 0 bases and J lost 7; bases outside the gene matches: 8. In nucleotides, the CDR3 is TGTGCCAGCAGCTTGGTGCCAGGGGGCCTGGTCGGGGAGCTGTTTTTT. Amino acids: CASSLVPGGLVGELFF. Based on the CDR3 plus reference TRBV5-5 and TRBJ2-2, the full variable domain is DAGVTQSPTHLIKTRGQQVTLRCSPISGHKSVSWYQQVLGQGPQFIFQYYEKEERGRGNFPDRFSARQFPNYSSELNVNALLLGDSALYLCASSLVPGGLVGELFFGEGSRLTVL.

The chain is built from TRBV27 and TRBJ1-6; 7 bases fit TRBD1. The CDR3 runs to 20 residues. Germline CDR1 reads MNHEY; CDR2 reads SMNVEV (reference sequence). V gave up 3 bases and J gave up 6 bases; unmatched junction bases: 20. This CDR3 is CASSFFPEQGPSEGNSPLHF. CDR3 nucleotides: TGTGCCAGCAGTTTCTTTCCGGAACAGGGGCCCTCTGAGGGTAATTCACCCCTCCACTTT.

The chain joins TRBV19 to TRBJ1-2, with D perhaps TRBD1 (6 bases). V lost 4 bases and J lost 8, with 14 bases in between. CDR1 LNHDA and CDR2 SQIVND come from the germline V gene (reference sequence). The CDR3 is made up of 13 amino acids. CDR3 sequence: CASSTRTVGGYTF. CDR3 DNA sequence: TGTGCCAGTAGTACACGGACAGTGGGGGGCTACACCTTC.

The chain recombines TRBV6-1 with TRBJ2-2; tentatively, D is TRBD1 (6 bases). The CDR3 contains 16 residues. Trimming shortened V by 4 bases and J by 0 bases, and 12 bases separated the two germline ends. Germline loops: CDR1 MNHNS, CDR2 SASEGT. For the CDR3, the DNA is TGTGCCAGCAGTGTCCACAGGGTTCCGAACACCGGGGAGCTGTTTTTT. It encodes CASSVHRVPNTGELFF.

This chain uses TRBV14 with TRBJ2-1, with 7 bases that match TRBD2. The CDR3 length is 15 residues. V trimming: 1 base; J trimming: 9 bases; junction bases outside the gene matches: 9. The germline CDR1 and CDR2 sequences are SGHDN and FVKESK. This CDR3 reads CASSQVGRAGREQFF. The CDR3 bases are TGTGCCAGCAGCCAAGTGGGTCGAGCGGGGCGTGAGCAGTTCTTC.

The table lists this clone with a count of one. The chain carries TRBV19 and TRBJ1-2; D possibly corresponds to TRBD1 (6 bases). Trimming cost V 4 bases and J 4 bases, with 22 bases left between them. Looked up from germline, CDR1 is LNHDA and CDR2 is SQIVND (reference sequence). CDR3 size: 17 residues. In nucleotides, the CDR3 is TGTGCCAGTAGTACCCACAGGGCCCGCATTTTGGGCTATGGCTACACCTTC. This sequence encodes CASSTHRARILGYGYTF.

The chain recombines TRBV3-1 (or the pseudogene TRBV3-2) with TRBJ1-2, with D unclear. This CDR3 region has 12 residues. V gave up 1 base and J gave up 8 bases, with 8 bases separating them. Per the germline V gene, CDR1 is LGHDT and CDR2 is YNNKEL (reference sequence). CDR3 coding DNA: TGTGCCAGCAGCCAAGGAGCGTCCGGCTACACCTTC. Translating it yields CASSQGASGYTF.

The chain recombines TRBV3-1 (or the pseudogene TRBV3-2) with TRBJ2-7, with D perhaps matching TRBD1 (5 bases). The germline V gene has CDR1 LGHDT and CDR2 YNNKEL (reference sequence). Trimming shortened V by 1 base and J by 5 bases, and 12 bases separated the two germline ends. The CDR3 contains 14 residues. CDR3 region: CASSQAGRADEQYF. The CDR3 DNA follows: TGTGCCAGCAGCCAAGCGGGCAGGGCGGACGAGCAGTACTTC.

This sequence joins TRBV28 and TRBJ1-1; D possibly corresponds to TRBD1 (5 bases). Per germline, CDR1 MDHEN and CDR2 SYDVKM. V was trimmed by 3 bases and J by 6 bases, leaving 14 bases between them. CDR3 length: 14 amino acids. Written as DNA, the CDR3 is TGTGCCAGCAGTTTCCGGGGAGGAGGGGCTGAAGCTTTCTTT. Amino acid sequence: CASSFRGGGAEAFF.

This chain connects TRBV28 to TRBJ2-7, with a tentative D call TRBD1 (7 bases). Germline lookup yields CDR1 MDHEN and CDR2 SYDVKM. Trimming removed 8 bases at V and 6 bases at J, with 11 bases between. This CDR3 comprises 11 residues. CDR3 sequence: CASQGGPEQYF. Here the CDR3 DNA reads TGTGCCAGCCAGGGGGGTCCCGAGCAGTACTTC. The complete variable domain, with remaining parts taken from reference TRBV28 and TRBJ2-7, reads DVKVTQSSRYLVKRTGEKVFLECVQDMDHENMFWYRQDPGLGLRLIYFSYDVKMKEKGDIPEGYSVSREKKERFSLILESASTNQTSMYLCASQGGPEQYFGPGTRLTVT.

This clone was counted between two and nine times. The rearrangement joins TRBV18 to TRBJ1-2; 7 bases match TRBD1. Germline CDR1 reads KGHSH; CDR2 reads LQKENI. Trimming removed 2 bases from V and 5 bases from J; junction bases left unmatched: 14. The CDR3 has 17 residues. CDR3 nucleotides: TGTGCCAGCTCACCAGGTTCCCCGACAGGGACGAATTATGGCTACACCTTC. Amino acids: CASSPGSPTGTNYGYTF.

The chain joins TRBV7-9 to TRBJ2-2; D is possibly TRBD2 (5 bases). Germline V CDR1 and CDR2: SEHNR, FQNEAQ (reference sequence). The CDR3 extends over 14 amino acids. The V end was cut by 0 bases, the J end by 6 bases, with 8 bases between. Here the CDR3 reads CASSLARGPGELFF. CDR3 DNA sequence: TGTGCCAGCAGCTTAGCTCGGGGTCCCGGGGAGCTGTTTTTT. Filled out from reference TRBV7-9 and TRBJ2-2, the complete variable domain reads DTGVSQNPRHKITKRGQNVTFRCDPISEHNRLYWYRQTLGQGPEFLTYFQNEAQLEKSRLLSDRFSAERPKGSFSTLEIQRTEQGDSAMYLCASSLARGPGELFFGEGSRLTVL.

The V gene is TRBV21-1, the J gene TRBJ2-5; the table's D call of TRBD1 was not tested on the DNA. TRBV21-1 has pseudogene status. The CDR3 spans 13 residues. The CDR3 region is CASSKDRQETQYF. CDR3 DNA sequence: TGTGCCAGCAGCAAAGACAGGCAAGAGACCCAGTACTTC.

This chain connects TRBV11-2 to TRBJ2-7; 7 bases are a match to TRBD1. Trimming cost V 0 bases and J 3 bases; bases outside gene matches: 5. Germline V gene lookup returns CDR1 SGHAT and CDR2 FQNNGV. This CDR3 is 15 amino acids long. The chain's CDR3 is CASSLDWDSHYEQYF. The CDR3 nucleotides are TGTGCCAGCAGCTTAGATTGGGACAGTCACTACGAGCAGTACTTC.

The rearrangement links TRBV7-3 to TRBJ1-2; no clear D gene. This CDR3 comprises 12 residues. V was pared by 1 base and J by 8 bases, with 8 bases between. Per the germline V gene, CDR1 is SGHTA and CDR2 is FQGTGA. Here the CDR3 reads CASSLNGNGYTF. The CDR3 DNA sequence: TGTGCCAGCAGCTTAAACGGGAACGGCTACACCTTC.

The CDR3 DNA follows: TGTGCCAGCAGGGGGGGACTAGCGGGAGGTGAGCAGTACTTC. Residues: CASRGGLAGGEQYF. This rearrangement joins TRBV27 to TRBJ2-7; 15 positions match TRBD2. The CDR3 sequence is 14 residues long. V gave up 6 bases and J gave up 7 bases; unmatched junction bases: 4. CDR1 is MNHEY, CDR2 SMNVEV, per germline (reference sequence).

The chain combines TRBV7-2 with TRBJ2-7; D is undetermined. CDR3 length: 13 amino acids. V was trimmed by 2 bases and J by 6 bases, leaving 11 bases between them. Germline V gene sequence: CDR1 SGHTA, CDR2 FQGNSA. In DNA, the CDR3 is TGTGCCAGCAGCTTAAGCAGGCAGAGCGAGCAGTACTTC. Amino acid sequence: CASSLSRQSEQYF.